This TCR beta chain appears in the sequencing data of a study of T cell changes during pregnancy in multiple sclerosis (dated by TCRdb to between 2018 and 2021). For the study in its entirety: Changes in the T cell repertoire over the course of pregnancy were examined in this study in women with multiple sclerosis.

The library was obtained by the immunoSEQ multiplex PCR assay. Entries here come from immuneACCESS through TCRdb and include only in-frame sequences with V and J called. Some clones fail to appear in such tables; in the studies checked, an unresolved V gene covers under half of the shortfall, and the cause of the remainder is unknown. The sample contains around 40,000 clones, roughly nine tenths of them found a single time. The top ten clones comprise 6% to 7.5% of the sample. CDR3 length: 13 amino acids, cysteine to phenylalanine. The kept DNA is CDR3 alone, 39 bases in frame from the first base. V was cut back by 4 bases and J by 3 bases, leaving a gap of 7 bases between them. From the germline V gene (reference sequence), CDR1 is PRHDT and CDR2 is FYEKMQ. To note about this clone: It has no known antigen specificity. Base quality data are lacking; no much larger clone is found one base away.

Here the sequenced sample was CD8+ T cells from peripheral blood mononuclear cells, taken in the second trimester of pregnancy. This receptor chain uses TRBV13 and TRBJ1-3, with no confident D gene call. This TCR was recovered from a female donor with multiple sclerosis, enrolled in a pregnancy study. Here is the DNA: TGTGCCAGCAGCTCAACCGGTGGAAACACCATATATTTT. Protein translation: CASSSTGGNTIYF. This CDR3, with the reference TRBV13 and TRBJ1-3 proteins standing in past its ends, gives the full variable domain AAGVIQSPRHLIKEKRETATLKCYPIPRHDTVYWYQQGPGQDPQFLISFYEKMQSDKGSIPDRFSAQQFSDYHSELNMSSLELGDSALYFCASSSTGGNTIYFGEGSWLTVV.